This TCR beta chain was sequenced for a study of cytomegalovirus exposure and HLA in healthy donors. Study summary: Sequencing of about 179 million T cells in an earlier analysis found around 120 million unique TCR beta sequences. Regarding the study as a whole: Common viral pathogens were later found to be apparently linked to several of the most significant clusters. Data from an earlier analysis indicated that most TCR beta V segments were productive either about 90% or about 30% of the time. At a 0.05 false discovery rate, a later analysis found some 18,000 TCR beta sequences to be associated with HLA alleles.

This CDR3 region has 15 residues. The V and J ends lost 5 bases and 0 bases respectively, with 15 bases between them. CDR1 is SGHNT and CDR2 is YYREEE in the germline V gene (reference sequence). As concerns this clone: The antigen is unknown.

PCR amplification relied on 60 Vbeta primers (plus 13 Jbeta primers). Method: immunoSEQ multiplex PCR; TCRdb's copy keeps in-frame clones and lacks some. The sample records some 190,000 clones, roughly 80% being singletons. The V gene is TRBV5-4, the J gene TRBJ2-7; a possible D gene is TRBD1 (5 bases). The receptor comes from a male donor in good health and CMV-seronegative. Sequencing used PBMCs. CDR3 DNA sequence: TGTGCCAGCAGGTCGGACACAACGCCCTCCTACGAGCAGTACTTC. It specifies CASRSDTTPSYEQYF. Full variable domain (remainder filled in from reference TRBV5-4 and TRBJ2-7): ETGVTQSPTHLIKTRGQQVTLRCSSQSGHNTVSWYQQALGQGPQFIFQYYREEENGRGNFPPRFSGLQFPNYSSELNVNALELDDSALYLCASRSDTTPSYEQYFGPGTRLTVT.